This entry lists 15 T cell receptor beta chains sequenced from one sample in a study of blood T cell repertoires in COVID-19. The assay was immunoSEQ multiplex PCR, and TCRdb's table has in-frame clones only and misses some. The table shows just over 250,000 clones, with around nine tenths occurring only once. The sequenced sample was peripheral blood. The receptors stem from a man aged 35 to 55 who had recovered from COVID-19.

The rearrangement joins TRBV5-5 to TRBJ1-2, with a possible D match to TRBD1 (5 bases). The germline gives CDR1 SGHKS, CDR2 YYEKEE (reference sequence). The CDR3 is 15 amino acids. V lost 3 bases and J lost 4, with 16 bases in between. The CDR3 loop reads CASSSNMARGYGYTF. CDR3 sequence (DNA): TGTGCCAGCAGCTCGAACATGGCAAGGGGCTATGGCTACACCTTC.

The chain has TRBV19 and TRBJ2-2, with D uncertain. V was trimmed by 7 bases and J by 7 bases, leaving 7 bases between them. The germline V gene encodes CDR1 LNHDA and CDR2 SQIVND (reference sequence). CDR3 size: 11 residues. The CDR3 DNA reads TGTGCCAGTATTTGGAGCGGGGAGCTGTTTTTT. Amino acid sequence: CASIWSGELFF.

The chain has TRBV7-2 and TRBJ2-7, with TRBD2 matching 12 bases. This CDR3 comprises 18 residues. Germline V gene data show CDR1 as SGHTA and CDR2 as FQGNSA. With V trimmed by 5 bases and J by 6 bases, 17 bases remained unmatched. The CDR3 nucleotides are TGTGCCAGCAGCCAGACTAGCGGGAGAGGTCGGAGTGGAGGCGAGCAGTACTTC. It codes for CASSQTSGRGRSGGEQYF.

The chain carries TRBV7-2 and TRBJ2-1; 10 nucleotides agree with TRBD2. CDR3 size: 16 residues. Germline CDR1 SGHTA, CDR2 FQGNSA. V dropped 3 bases and J dropped 1; count of bases not matched to a gene: 3. CDR3 loop: CASSLRLAGSYNEQFF. The CDR3 DNA follows: TGTGCCAGCAGCTTGAGACTAGCGGGTTCCTACAATGAGCAGTTCTTC.

This chain joins TRBV5-1 and TRBJ2-7; D not resolved. CDR3 length: 14 amino acids. Between the trimmed V and J ends, which lost 0 bases and 2 bases, there was a span of 9 bases. The germline V gene encodes CDR1 SGHRS and CDR2 YFSETQ. CDR3 amino acids: CASSLGAGPYEQYF. CDR3 DNA: TGCGCCAGCAGCTTGGGAGCAGGCCCCTACGAGCAGTACTTC.

This chain joins TRBV12-3 or TRBV12-4 and TRBJ1-5; D is possibly TRBD1 (5 bases). This CDR3 contains 13 residues. Trimming pared 1 base from V and 7 bases from J, leaving 8 bases between. CDR3 sequence reads: CASSLESGQPQHF. CDR3 in DNA: TGTGCCAGCAGTTTAGAGTCAGGGCAGCCCCAGCATTTT.

This chain connects TRBV4-1 to TRBJ1-5; 7 positions match TRBD1. Germline values: CDR1 MGHRA, CDR2 YSYEKL. The CDR3 is made up of 14 amino acids. With V trimmed by 0 bases and J by 5 bases, 1 base remained unmatched. CDR3 coding DNA: TGCGCCAGCAGCCAAGAGCAGGGGGATCAGCCCCAGCATTTT. It encodes CASSQEQGDQPQHF.

This chain uses TRBV19 with TRBJ2-7; 10 nucleotides agree with TRBD1. Looked up from germline, CDR1 is LNHDA and CDR2 is SQIVND (reference sequence). This CDR3 is built from 19 residues. After removal of 9 bases from V and 3 bases from J, the junction contained 23 bases not matched to a gene. CDR3 loop: CASSAARPGGQGYIYEQYF. Here the CDR3 DNA reads TGTGCCAGCAGTGCTGCCCGACCGGGGGGACAGGGGTACATCTACGAGCAGTACTTC.

The DNA for the CDR3 is TGTGCCAGCAGTCTGTCCGGGGGGGCCACAGATACGCAGTATTTT. Protein: CASSLSGGATDTQYF. The chain combines TRBV11-2 with TRBJ2-3; 8 nucleotides agree with TRBD2. The CDR3 has 15 residues. From germline, CDR1 is SGHAT and CDR2 FQNNGV. Losses at the gene ends were 6 bases for V and 2 bases for J; bases not matched to a gene: 7. Based on the CDR3 plus reference TRBV11-2 and TRBJ2-3, the full variable domain is EAGVAQSPRYKIIEKRQSVAFWCNPISGHATLYWYQQILGQGPKLLIQFQNNGVVDDSQLPKDRFSAERLKGVDSTLKIQPAKLEDSAVYLCASSLSGGATDTQYFGPGTRLTVL.

The rearrangement links TRBV4-3 to TRBJ2-1; TRBD2 agrees at 11 bases. The CDR3 covers 15 residues. The junction had 4 bases not matched to a gene; V was cut back by 1 base and J by 8 bases. Germline V gives CDR1 LGHNA, CDR2 YSLEER. CDR3 amino acids: CASSQGLAGGDEQFF. The CDR3 coding sequence is TGCGCCAGCAGCCAAGGGCTAGCGGGGGGTGATGAGCAGTTCTTC.

The gene calls are TRBV7-9 and TRBJ2-5; D is perhaps TRBD2 (6 bases). Germline CDR1 and CDR2: SEHNR and FQNEAQ (reference sequence). Trimming took off 2 bases at V and 5 bases at J, with 9 bases between the two ends. The CDR3 loop spans 13 amino acids. This CDR3 is CASSLRGMETQYF. CDR3 in DNA: TGTGCCAGCAGCTTACGGGGGATGGAGACCCAGTACTTC.

The chain uses TRBV15 and TRBJ2-1, with D possibly being TRBD2 (6 bases). CDR1 and CDR2 (germline): LNHNV, YYDKDF (reference sequence). V lost 1 base and J 8 bases, leaving 18 bases between the germline ends. CDR3 length: 16 amino acids. CDR3 loop: CATSRGSTGVLYEQFF. CDR3 coding DNA: TGTGCCACCAGCAGAGGGTCGACGGGAGTTCTGTATGAGCAGTTCTTC.

This rearrangement joins TRBV21-1 to TRBJ1-5. TRBV21-1 is flagged as a pseudogene. The CDR3 runs 17 residues. The DNA for the CDR3 is TGTGCCAGCAGCAATGACTATATGGGAGGGCCCAATCAGCCCCAGCATTTT. This translates into CASSNDYMGGPNQPQHF.

This clone was seen many times. The chain couples TRBV30 to TRBJ1-1; TRBD1 might be the D (5 bases). V lost 8 bases, J lost 1 base, and 14 bases lay in between. The CDR3 has 13 amino acids. From germline, CDR1 is GTSNPN and CDR2 SVGIG (reference sequence). The CDR3 spells CAGGGGRNTEAFF. The DNA for the CDR3 is TGTGCCGGCGGGGGGGGGAGGAACACTGAAGCTTTCTTT.

V and J are TRBV6-2 or TRBV6-3 and TRBJ2-5; the D is unclear. The germline V and J ends were trimmed by 0 bases and 5 bases, with 10 bases remaining between them. The CDR3 loop spans 14 amino acids. The germline V gene encodes CDR1 MNHEY and CDR2 SVGEGT. The CDR3 bases are TGTGCCAGCAGTTACTCGTGGCCCGGGGAGACCCAGTACTTC. It encodes CASSYSWPGETQYF.